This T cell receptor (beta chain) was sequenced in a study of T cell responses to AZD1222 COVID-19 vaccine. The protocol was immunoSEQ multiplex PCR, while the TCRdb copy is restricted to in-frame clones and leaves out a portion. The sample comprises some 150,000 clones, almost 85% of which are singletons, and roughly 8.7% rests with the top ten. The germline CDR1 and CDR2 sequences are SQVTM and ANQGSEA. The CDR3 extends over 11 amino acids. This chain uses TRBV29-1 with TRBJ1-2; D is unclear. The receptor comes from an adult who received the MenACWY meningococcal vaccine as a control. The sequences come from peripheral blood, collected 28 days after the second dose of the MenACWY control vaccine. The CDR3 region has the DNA TGCAGTATCAGGACGGGCTATGGCTACACCTTC. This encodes CSIRTGYGYTF. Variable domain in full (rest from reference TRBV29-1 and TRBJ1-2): SAVISQKPSRDICQRGTSLTIQCQVDSQVTMMFWYRQQPGQSLTLIATANQGSEATYESGFVIDKFPISRPNLTFSTLTVSNMSPEDSSIYLCSIRTGYGYTFGSGTRLTVV.